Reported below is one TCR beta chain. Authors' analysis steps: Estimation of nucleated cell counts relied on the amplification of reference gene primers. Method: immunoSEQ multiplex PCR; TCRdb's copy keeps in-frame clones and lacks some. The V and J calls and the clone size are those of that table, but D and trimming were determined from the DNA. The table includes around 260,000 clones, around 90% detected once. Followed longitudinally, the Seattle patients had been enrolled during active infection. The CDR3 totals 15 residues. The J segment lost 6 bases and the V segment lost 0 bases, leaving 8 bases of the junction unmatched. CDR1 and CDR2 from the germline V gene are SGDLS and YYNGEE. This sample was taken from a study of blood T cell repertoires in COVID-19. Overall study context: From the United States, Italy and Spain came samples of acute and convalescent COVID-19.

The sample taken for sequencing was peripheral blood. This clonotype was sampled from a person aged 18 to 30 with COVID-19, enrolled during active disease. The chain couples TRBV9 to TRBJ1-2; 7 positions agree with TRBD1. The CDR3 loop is CASSVATGVGNGYTF. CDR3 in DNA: TGTGCCAGCAGCGTAGCTACAGGGGTGGGGAATGGCTACACCTTC.